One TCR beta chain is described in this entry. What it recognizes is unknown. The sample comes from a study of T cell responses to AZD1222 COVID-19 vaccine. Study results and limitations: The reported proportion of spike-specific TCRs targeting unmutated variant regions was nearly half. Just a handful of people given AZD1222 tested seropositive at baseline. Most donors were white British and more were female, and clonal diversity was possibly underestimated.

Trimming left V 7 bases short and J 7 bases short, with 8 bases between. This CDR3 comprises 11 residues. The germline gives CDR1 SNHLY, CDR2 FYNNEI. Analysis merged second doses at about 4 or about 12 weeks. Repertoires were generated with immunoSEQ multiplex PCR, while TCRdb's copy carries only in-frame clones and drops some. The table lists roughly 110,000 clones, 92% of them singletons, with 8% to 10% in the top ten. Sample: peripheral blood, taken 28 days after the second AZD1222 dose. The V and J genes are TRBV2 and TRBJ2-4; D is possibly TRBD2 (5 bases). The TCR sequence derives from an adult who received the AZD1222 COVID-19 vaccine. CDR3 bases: TGTGCCAGCATGCGGGTGAACATTCAGTACTTC. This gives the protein CASMRVNIQYF. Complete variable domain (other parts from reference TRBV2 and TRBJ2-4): EPEVTQTPSHQVTQMGQEVILRCVPISNHLYFYWYRQILGQKVEFLVSFYNNEISEKSEIFDDQFSVERPDGSNFTLKIRSTKLEDSAMYFCASMRVNIQYFGAGTRLSVL.